These 27 T cell receptor beta chains came from one sample sequenced in a study of T cell responses to AZD1222 COVID-19 vaccine. Sequenced by immunoSEQ multiplex PCR; TCRdb stores in-frame clones only, minus some. The sample consists of about 150,000 clones, approximately 88% of them appearing once. The material sequenced was peripheral blood, taken on day 0 of MenACWY control vaccination. These receptors came from an adult in good health.

The chain employs TRBV24-1 and TRBJ2-1; 9 bases line up with TRBD1. CDR3 length equals 17 residues. Germline values: CDR1 KGHDR, CDR2 SFDVKD. The ends lost 4 bases at V and 6 bases at J; junction bases unmatched: 12. CDR3 bases: TGTGCCACCAGTGAAATGACAGGGGGGTGGGGTCTCAATGAGCAGTTCTTC. This gives the protein CATSEMTGGWGLNEQFF.

This sequence joins TRBV5-6 and TRBJ2-1; D uncertain. Trimming pared 0 bases from V and 5 bases from J, leaving 12 bases between. CDR1 is SGHDT and CDR2 is YYEEEE in the germline V gene. CDR3 length: 15 residues. The CDR3 region is CASSLAMQNHNEQFF. CDR3 coding DNA: TGTGCCAGCAGCTTGGCCATGCAGAATCACAATGAGCAGTTCTTC.

J is TRBJ2-2 and V is TRBV6-6; 9 nucleotides match TRBD2. The V gene's germline CDR1 is MNHNY and CDR2 SVGAGI (reference sequence). V gave up 6 bases and J gave up 5 bases; unmatched junction bases: 7. CDR3 size: 15 residues. This CDR3 is CASSYSGSWTGELFF. CDR3 DNA sequence: TGTGCCAGCAGCTATAGCGGGAGCTGGACCGGGGAGCTGTTTTTT.

This clone was seen just once. CDR3 sequence: CASRYYPLDPEAFF. The CDR3 nucleotides read TGTGCCAGCAGGTATTACCCCTTAGACCCTGAAGCTTTCTTT. This chain uses TRBV27 with TRBJ1-1; unclear D gene. This CDR3 spans 14 amino acids. The V gene lost 6 bases and the J gene lost 6 bases, with 17 bases spanning the gap. In germline, CDR1 is MNHEY, CDR2 SMNVEV (reference sequence).

V usage is TRBV2 and J usage is TRBJ2-7; no clear D. The V end was cut by 3 bases, the J end by 4 bases, with 7 bases between. CDR1 SNHLY and CDR2 FYNNEI come from the germline V gene. The CDR3 length is 12 residues. The DNA for the CDR3 is TGTGCCAGCAGTGACCGTACGTACGAGCAGTACTTC. Encoded protein: CASSDRTYEQYF.

This clone has just one count. The chain joins TRBV5-1 to TRBJ2-6, with D hard to call. CDR3 length: 15 residues. Germline CDR1 and CDR2: SGHRS and YFSETQ. The V end was cut by 4 bases, the J end by 0 bases, with 8 bases between. The CDR3, as DNA: TGCGCCAGCAGCCCAATCATCTCTGGGGCCAACGTCCTGACTTTC. It translates to CASSPIISGANVLTF.

The chain links TRBV18 to TRBJ2-1; weak D call: TRBD1 (5 bases). This CDR3 is 15 amino acids long. Trimming shortened V by 5 bases and J by 2 bases, and 13 bases separated the two germline ends. Germline V gene lookup returns CDR1 KGHSH and CDR2 LQKENI. The CDR3 bases are TGTGCCAGCTCAGCAGGGTTAGGGGCCTACAATGAGCAGTTCTTC. Translation: CASSAGLGAYNEQFF.

The chain recombines TRBV9 with TRBJ1-2, with 11 bases lining up with TRBD1. The trim removed 4 bases at V and 4 bases at J, leaving 3 bases unmatched. Germline-derived CDR1 and CDR2 are SGDLS and YYNGEE. The CDR3 is made up of 14 amino acids. Written as DNA, the CDR3 is TGTGCCAGCAGCCCGGGGACAGGGGGCTATGGCTACACCTTC. Residues: CASSPGTGGYGYTF.

The J gene is TRBJ1-4, the V gene TRBV13; perhaps TRBD1 as D (5 bases). V was pared by 5 bases and J by 8 bases, with 18 bases between. From germline, CDR1 is PRHDT and CDR2 FYEKMQ (reference sequence). The CDR3 contains 15 residues. Written as DNA, the CDR3 is TGTGCCAGCAGCACTAGGGACCCCGGGGGGGAAAAACTGTTTTTT. Translating gives CASSTRDPGGEKLFF.

This clone was observed a handful of times. The chain employs TRBV6-5 and TRBJ2-7; D is unresolved. The CDR3 length is 14 residues. V was cut by 0 bases and J by 4 bases, with 10 bases left in between. The germline V gene has CDR1 MNHEY and CDR2 SVGAGI. The CDR3 is CASSYSIRGYEQYF. In DNA, the CDR3 is TGTGCCAGCAGTTACTCGATACGTGGTTACGAGCAGTACTTC.

The V and J genes are TRBV7-2 and TRBJ1-1, with D uncertain. The V end lost 2 bases, the J end lost 6 bases, and 10 bases lay between the germline ends. The CDR3 contains 13 residues. Looked up from germline, CDR1 is SGHTA and CDR2 is FQGNSA. The CDR3 coding sequence is TGTGCCAGCAGCTTAACCCAGGTCTCTGAAGCTTTCTTT. Translation gives CASSLTQVSEAFF.

The CDR3 sequence: CASSPGDFQPQHF. Written as DNA, the CDR3 is TGTGCCAGCTCACCTGGGGATTTTCAGCCCCAGCATTTT. J is TRBJ1-5 and V is TRBV18; D gene uncertain. The length of the CDR3 is 13 residues. Germline V gene sequence: CDR1 KGHSH, CDR2 LQKENI. V was cut by 3 bases and J by 6 bases, with 9 bases left in between.

V and J are TRBV11-3 and TRBJ2-3, with 7 bases lining up with TRBD2. CDR1 and CDR2 (germline): SGHNT, YENEEA. The V and J ends lost 6 bases and 4 bases, in that order; junction bases with no gene match: 13. The CDR3 is made up of 16 amino acids. The CDR3 nucleotides read TGTGCCAGCAGTAAGCTGGGGGGAGGGGCCCCAGATACGCAGTATTTT. It encodes CASSKLGGGAPDTQYF. The full variable domain, completed using reference TRBV11-3 and TRBJ2-3, is EAGVVQSPRYKIIEKKQPVAFWCNPISGHNTLYWYLQNLGQGPELLIRYENEEAVDDSQLPKDRFSAERLKGVDSTLKIQPAELGDSAVYLCASSKLGGGAPDTQYFGPGTRLTVL.

A single count supports this clone. The V and J genes are TRBV28 and TRBJ1-4, with 7 bases matching TRBD1. Germline lookup yields CDR1 MDHEN and CDR2 SYDVKM. The CDR3 runs to 12 residues. J was trimmed by 7 bases and V by 6 bases; bases with no gene match: 2. CDR3: CASRGDSEKLFF. In nucleotides, the CDR3 is TGTGCCAGCAGGGGGGACAGTGAAAAACTGTTTTTT. Filled out from reference TRBV28 and TRBJ1-4, the complete variable domain reads DVKVTQSSRYLVKRTGEKVFLECVQDMDHENMFWYRQDPGLGLRLIYFSYDVKMKEKGDIPEGYSVSREKKERFSLILESASTNQTSMYLCASRGDSEKLFFGSGTQLSVL.

This clone was found once. The same CDR3 also results from other DNA sequences found in this sample. The chain couples TRBV2 to TRBJ1-3; TRBD1 agrees at 10 bases. V lost 8 bases, J lost 5 bases, and 3 bases stayed unmatched. Germline CDR1 is SNHLY and CDR2 is FYNNEI. The CDR3 sequence is 13 residues long. The CDR3 here is CASSGQGRNTIYF. For the CDR3, the DNA is TGTGCCAGCTCGGGACAGGGGAGAAACACCATATATTTT.

The V and J genes are TRBV11-3 and TRBJ2-2; D is possibly TRBD1 (6 bases). Per the germline V gene, CDR1 is SGHNT and CDR2 is YENEEA. V shed 6 bases and J shed 6 bases, with 23 bases lying between them. CDR3 length: 17 amino acids. CDR3 sequence (DNA): TGTGCCAGCAGTCTAAACCTTGGGGCAGGGGCCCCCGGGGAGCTGTTTTTT. It encodes CASSLNLGAGAPGELFF. The full variable domain, completed using reference TRBV11-3 and TRBJ2-2, is EAGVVQSPRYKIIEKKQPVAFWCNPISGHNTLYWYLQNLGQGPELLIRYENEEAVDDSQLPKDRFSAERLKGVDSTLKIQPAELGDSAVYLCASSLNLGAGAPGELFFGEGSRLTVL.

The J gene is TRBJ1-1, the V gene TRBV25-1; D not certain. Germline V CDR1 and CDR2: MGHDK, SYGVNS. The V gene lost 5 bases and the J gene lost 1 base, with 11 bases spanning the gap. The CDR3 sequence is 14 residues long. DNA for the CDR3: TGTGCCAGCAGTAAAAACCAACAGAACACTGAAGCTTTCTTT. Translated: CASSKNQQNTEAFF.

The chain has TRBV12-5 and TRBJ1-5; a weak D match, TRBD1 (6 bases). Per germline, CDR1 LGHNT and CDR2 FRNRAP. The ends were cut back, 6 bases at V and 9 bases at J, with 15 bases in the middle. This CDR3 spans 13 amino acids. This CDR3 reads CASGRDINGPQHF. Written as DNA, the CDR3 is TGTGCTAGTGGCCGGGACATTAATGGGCCCCAGCATTTT.

The J gene is TRBJ2-3, the V gene TRBV3-1 (or the pseudogene TRBV3-2); 12 bases fit TRBD2. This CDR3 has 15 amino acids. In germline, CDR1 is LGHDT, CDR2 YNNKEL (reference sequence). The V gene end was trimmed by 6 bases and the J gene end by 6 bases; junction bases not matched to a gene: 7. CDR3 in amino acids: CASRPLAGGADTQYF. The CDR3 nucleotides read TGTGCCAGCAGACCCCTAGCGGGGGGGGCGGATACGCAGTATTTT.

This clone has just one count. The chain is built from TRBV6-2 or TRBV6-3 and TRBJ2-2; weak D call: TRBD2 (6 bases). The CDR3 covers 16 residues. Trimming pared 2 bases from V and 4 bases from J, leaving 14 bases between. Germline V gene lookup returns CDR1 MNHEY and CDR2 SVGEGT. The CDR3 DNA follows: TGTGCCAGCAGTTACGGAGGGAGCGTTGGCACCGGGGAGCTGTTTTTT. This gives the protein CASSYGGSVGTGELFF.

The chain's CDR3 is CASSRDRLSGAFF. The CDR3 DNA is TGTGCCAGCAGCCGCGACAGGCTTTCCGGAGCTTTCTTT. The rearrangement uses TRBV28 and TRBJ1-1, with a tentative D call TRBD1 (6 bases). CDR3 length: 13 residues. V gave up 6 bases and J gave up 10 bases, with 18 bases separating them. Germline V CDR1 and CDR2: MDHEN, SYDVKM.

V and J are TRBV2 and TRBJ2-3, with 9 bases aligning to TRBD1. Germline V gene sequence: CDR1 SNHLY, CDR2 FYNNEI. J gave up 3 bases and V 5 bases, and 6 bases lay outside the gene matches. The CDR3 runs 15 residues. CDR3 residues: CASSPTGQGTDTQYF. The DNA of the CDR3 is TGTGCCAGCAGTCCTACGGGACAGGGTACAGATACGCAGTATTTT.

The chain combines TRBV12-3 or TRBV12-4 with TRBJ2-7; D possibly corresponds to TRBD1 (5 bases). Trimming took 6 bases from V and 4 from J, leaving 13 bases between them. This CDR3 region has 13 residues. Here the CDR3 reads CASSRQLKYEQYF. CDR3 sequence (DNA): TGTGCCAGCAGCCGACAGCTGAAGTACGAGCAGTACTTC.

As DNA, the CDR3 is TGCGCCAGCGCCCCCCTCGCAACCCCCTCCTACGAGCAGTACTTC. It is translated as CASAPLATPSYEQYF. This chain links TRBV5-1 with TRBJ2-7; D is unclear. Trimming left V 7 bases short and J 0 bases short, with 17 bases between. Looked up from germline, CDR1 is SGHRS and CDR2 is YFSETQ. This CDR3 comprises 15 residues.

The chain has TRBV7-3 and TRBJ2-4; 10 bases agree with TRBD2. CDR1 and CDR2 (germline): SGHTA, FQGTGA. Germline trimming cut 2 bases from V and 11 bases from J; bases unmatched to any gene: 3. The CDR3 totals 13 residues. The CDR3 DNA is TGTGCCAGCAGCTTAGCTAGCGGGAGTCTTCAGTACTTC. It translates to CASSLASGSLQYF.

In this sample, this clone turned up once. CDR3 in DNA: TGTGCCAGCAGCTTAGGATACAGGGGGCTGAACACCGGGGAGCTGTTTTTT. Protein product: CASSLGYRGLNTGELFF. The rearrangement uses TRBV7-2 and TRBJ2-2, with TRBD1 matching over 9 bases. This CDR3 region has 17 residues. The germline CDR1 and CDR2 sequences are SGHTA and FQGNSA. The V and J ends lost 1 base and 1 base, in that order; junction bases with no gene match: 4.

This chain uses TRBV19 with TRBJ1-4, with 10 bases identical to TRBD1. There are 16 residues in the CDR3. Germline trimming cut 4 bases from V and 7 bases from J; bases unmatched to any gene: 9. The germline V gene encodes CDR1 LNHDA and CDR2 SQIVND (reference sequence). This CDR3 reads CASSNRQGAQIEKLFF. As DNA, the CDR3 is TGTGCCAGTAGTAATCGACAGGGGGCGCAGATTGAAAAACTGTTTTTT.